The 13 T cell receptor beta chains presented below share a single source sample, sequenced in a study of T cells in Graves' hyperthyroidism and ophthalmopathy. Researchers amplified the TCR beta CDR3 regions from RNA transcripts. TCR CDR3 regions were first amplified by RT-PCR with HTBI primers. TCRdb re-called the multiplex PCR reads through MiXCR, storing one row per CDR3 protein. The table has about 620,000 distinct CDR3 sequences, around 15% seen once. The sample taken for sequencing was blood. These receptors came from a woman aged 25 to 45 with Graves' hyperthyroidism.

This clonotype was recorded at least ten times. This sequence joins TRBV2 and TRBJ2-7; 7 nucleotides match TRBD2. CDR3 length equals 12 residues. Unmatched junction bases numbered 4, after V lost 6 bases and J lost 5 bases. Per germline, CDR1 SNHLY and CDR2 FYNNEI. CDR3 region: CASSATSDEQYF. Here the CDR3 DNA reads TGTGCCAGCAGCGCTACTAGCGACGAGCAGTACTTC.

CDR3 sequence: CASSGAGSSYNEQFF. The CDR3 DNA reads as TGTGCCAGCAGCGGGGCCGGGAGCTCCTACAATGAGCAGTTCTTC. The chain has TRBV2 and TRBJ2-1; D is perhaps TRBD2 (6 bases). The CDR3 length is 15 residues. V was trimmed by 6 bases and J by 0 bases, leaving 12 bases between them. CDR1 is SNHLY, CDR2 FYNNEI, per germline.

V usage is TRBV14 and J usage is TRBJ2-1, with 11 bases that match TRBD2. CDR1 is SGHDN and CDR2 is FVKESK in the germline V gene. The CDR3 is made up of 15 amino acids. The V and J ends lost 4 bases and 8 bases, in that order; junction bases with no gene match: 7. The CDR3 sequence: CASSRLAGGPYEQFF. The DNA of the CDR3 is TGTGCCAGCAGCCGTTTAGCGGGAGGGCCTTATGAGCAGTTCTTC.

This clonotype was detected many times. The chain joins TRBV27 to TRBJ1-5; no firm D call. With 3 bases removed from V and 3 bases from J, the gap between germline ends came to 12 bases. The CDR3 consists of 15 residues. CDR1 MNHEY and CDR2 SMNVEV come from the germline V gene (reference sequence). CDR3 in amino acids: CASSLGGVSNQPQHF. DNA for the CDR3: TGTGCCAGCAGTTTGGGTGGTGTTTCCAATCAGCCCCAGCATTTT.

The gene calls are TRBV6-2 or TRBV6-3 and TRBJ2-1, with a weak D call TRBD2 (7 bases). V gave up 7 bases and J gave up 6 bases, with 16 bases separating them. The germline V gene encodes CDR1 MNHEY and CDR2 SVGEGT. The CDR3 spans 14 residues. DNA for the CDR3: TGTGCCAGCAAGGGGGGGGGGGGGAGCAATGAGCAGTTCTTC. It translates to CASKGGGGSNEQFF.

The genes are TRBV15 and TRBJ2-7, with TRBD1 matching over 7 bases. The CDR3 contains 15 residues. V was pared by 5 bases and J by 3 bases, with 10 bases of the junction left unmatched. Germline CDR1 and CDR2: LNHNV and YYDKDF (reference sequence). CDR3 in DNA: TGTGCCACCAGCGTAGACAGGGAAAGTAACTACGAGCAGTACTTC. This encodes CATSVDRESNYEQYF.

This clonotype showed up many times. The chain employs TRBV6-5 and TRBJ2-5, with D unclear. V gave up 0 bases and J gave up 3 bases, with 8 bases separating them. CDR1 is MNHEY, CDR2 SVGAGI, per germline. There are 14 residues in the CDR3. The CDR3 spells CASSYSNGEETQYF. CDR3 nucleotides: TGTGCCAGCAGTTACTCGAATGGGGAAGAGACCCAGTACTTC.

This clonotype was counted between two and nine times. The V gene is TRBV4-3, the J gene TRBJ1-2; D remains unclear. With 0 bases removed from V and 1 base from J, the gap between germline ends came to 3 bases. Per germline, CDR1 LGHNA and CDR2 YSLEER. This CDR3 is 13 amino acids long. CDR3 in DNA: TGCGCCAGCAGCCAAGAGCGTAACTATGGCTACACCTTC. It yields the protein CASSQERNYGYTF.

This clonotype was found many times. The J gene is TRBJ1-1, the V gene TRBV7-2; D call uncertain. This CDR3 contains 14 residues. The V and J ends lost 0 bases and 4 bases respectively, with 9 bases between them. CDR1 is SGHTA and CDR2 is FQGNSA in the germline V gene. In DNA, the CDR3 is TGTGCCAGCAGCTTAGCAGGCAGCCTCACTGAAGCTTTCTTT. Translating gives CASSLAGSLTEAFF.

As for this clonotype: A read error is possible here, since a much larger clone lies one base away. This chain uses TRBV2 with TRBJ1-2; tentative D call: TRBD1 (6 bases). In germline, CDR1 is SNHLY, CDR2 FYNNEI. CDR3 length: 13 amino acids. The germline V and J ends were trimmed by 9 bases and 6 bases, with 17 bases remaining between them. The CDR3 reads CARRRTASDGYTF. In DNA, the CDR3 is TGTGCCAGGAGAAGGACAGCGAGTGATGGCTACACCTTC.

This clonotype came up many times. The chain recombines TRBV6-1 with TRBJ1-1, with D perhaps TRBD1 (6 bases). The ends were cut back, 5 bases at V and 0 bases at J, with 25 bases in the middle. Looked up from germline, CDR1 is MNHNS and CDR2 is SASEGT. This CDR3 is 19 amino acids long. The CDR3 region has the DNA TGTGCCAGCAGTAAGCCAGGACGGGACATGGGGTTCATGAACACTGAAGCTTTCTTT. It yields the protein CASSKPGRDMGFMNTEAFF.

Ten or more counts support this clonotype. The chain recombines TRBV20-1 with TRBJ2-7, with D hard to call. V lost 4 bases, J lost 4 bases, and 11 bases lay in between. CDR3 size: 12 residues. CDR1 and CDR2 from the germline V gene are DFQATT and SNEGSKA (reference sequence). The CDR3 loop reads CSATSRLYEQYF. CDR3 in DNA: TGCAGTGCTACATCCCGGTTATACGAGCAGTACTTC.

This clonotype was seen more than once but under ten times. The junction departs from germline at one end; a sequencing error may be responsible. This chain links TRBV5-6 with TRBJ2-7; tentatively, D is TRBD1 or TRBD2 (5 bases each). Germline V lookup: CDR1 SGHDT, CDR2 YYEEEE. The CDR3 loop spans 14 amino acids. CDR3 amino acids: CASSFSGTPYEQCF. CDR3 coding DNA: TGTGCCAGCAGCTTTTCAGGGACCCCGTACGAGCAGTGCTTC. The whole variable domain, filled in from reference TRBV5-6 and TRBJ2-7, reads DAGVTQSPTHLIKTRGQQVTLRCSPKSGHDTVSWYQQALGQGPQFIFQYYEEEERQRGNFPDRFSGHQFPNYSSELNVNALLLGDSALYLCASSFSGTPYEQCFGPGTRLTVT.